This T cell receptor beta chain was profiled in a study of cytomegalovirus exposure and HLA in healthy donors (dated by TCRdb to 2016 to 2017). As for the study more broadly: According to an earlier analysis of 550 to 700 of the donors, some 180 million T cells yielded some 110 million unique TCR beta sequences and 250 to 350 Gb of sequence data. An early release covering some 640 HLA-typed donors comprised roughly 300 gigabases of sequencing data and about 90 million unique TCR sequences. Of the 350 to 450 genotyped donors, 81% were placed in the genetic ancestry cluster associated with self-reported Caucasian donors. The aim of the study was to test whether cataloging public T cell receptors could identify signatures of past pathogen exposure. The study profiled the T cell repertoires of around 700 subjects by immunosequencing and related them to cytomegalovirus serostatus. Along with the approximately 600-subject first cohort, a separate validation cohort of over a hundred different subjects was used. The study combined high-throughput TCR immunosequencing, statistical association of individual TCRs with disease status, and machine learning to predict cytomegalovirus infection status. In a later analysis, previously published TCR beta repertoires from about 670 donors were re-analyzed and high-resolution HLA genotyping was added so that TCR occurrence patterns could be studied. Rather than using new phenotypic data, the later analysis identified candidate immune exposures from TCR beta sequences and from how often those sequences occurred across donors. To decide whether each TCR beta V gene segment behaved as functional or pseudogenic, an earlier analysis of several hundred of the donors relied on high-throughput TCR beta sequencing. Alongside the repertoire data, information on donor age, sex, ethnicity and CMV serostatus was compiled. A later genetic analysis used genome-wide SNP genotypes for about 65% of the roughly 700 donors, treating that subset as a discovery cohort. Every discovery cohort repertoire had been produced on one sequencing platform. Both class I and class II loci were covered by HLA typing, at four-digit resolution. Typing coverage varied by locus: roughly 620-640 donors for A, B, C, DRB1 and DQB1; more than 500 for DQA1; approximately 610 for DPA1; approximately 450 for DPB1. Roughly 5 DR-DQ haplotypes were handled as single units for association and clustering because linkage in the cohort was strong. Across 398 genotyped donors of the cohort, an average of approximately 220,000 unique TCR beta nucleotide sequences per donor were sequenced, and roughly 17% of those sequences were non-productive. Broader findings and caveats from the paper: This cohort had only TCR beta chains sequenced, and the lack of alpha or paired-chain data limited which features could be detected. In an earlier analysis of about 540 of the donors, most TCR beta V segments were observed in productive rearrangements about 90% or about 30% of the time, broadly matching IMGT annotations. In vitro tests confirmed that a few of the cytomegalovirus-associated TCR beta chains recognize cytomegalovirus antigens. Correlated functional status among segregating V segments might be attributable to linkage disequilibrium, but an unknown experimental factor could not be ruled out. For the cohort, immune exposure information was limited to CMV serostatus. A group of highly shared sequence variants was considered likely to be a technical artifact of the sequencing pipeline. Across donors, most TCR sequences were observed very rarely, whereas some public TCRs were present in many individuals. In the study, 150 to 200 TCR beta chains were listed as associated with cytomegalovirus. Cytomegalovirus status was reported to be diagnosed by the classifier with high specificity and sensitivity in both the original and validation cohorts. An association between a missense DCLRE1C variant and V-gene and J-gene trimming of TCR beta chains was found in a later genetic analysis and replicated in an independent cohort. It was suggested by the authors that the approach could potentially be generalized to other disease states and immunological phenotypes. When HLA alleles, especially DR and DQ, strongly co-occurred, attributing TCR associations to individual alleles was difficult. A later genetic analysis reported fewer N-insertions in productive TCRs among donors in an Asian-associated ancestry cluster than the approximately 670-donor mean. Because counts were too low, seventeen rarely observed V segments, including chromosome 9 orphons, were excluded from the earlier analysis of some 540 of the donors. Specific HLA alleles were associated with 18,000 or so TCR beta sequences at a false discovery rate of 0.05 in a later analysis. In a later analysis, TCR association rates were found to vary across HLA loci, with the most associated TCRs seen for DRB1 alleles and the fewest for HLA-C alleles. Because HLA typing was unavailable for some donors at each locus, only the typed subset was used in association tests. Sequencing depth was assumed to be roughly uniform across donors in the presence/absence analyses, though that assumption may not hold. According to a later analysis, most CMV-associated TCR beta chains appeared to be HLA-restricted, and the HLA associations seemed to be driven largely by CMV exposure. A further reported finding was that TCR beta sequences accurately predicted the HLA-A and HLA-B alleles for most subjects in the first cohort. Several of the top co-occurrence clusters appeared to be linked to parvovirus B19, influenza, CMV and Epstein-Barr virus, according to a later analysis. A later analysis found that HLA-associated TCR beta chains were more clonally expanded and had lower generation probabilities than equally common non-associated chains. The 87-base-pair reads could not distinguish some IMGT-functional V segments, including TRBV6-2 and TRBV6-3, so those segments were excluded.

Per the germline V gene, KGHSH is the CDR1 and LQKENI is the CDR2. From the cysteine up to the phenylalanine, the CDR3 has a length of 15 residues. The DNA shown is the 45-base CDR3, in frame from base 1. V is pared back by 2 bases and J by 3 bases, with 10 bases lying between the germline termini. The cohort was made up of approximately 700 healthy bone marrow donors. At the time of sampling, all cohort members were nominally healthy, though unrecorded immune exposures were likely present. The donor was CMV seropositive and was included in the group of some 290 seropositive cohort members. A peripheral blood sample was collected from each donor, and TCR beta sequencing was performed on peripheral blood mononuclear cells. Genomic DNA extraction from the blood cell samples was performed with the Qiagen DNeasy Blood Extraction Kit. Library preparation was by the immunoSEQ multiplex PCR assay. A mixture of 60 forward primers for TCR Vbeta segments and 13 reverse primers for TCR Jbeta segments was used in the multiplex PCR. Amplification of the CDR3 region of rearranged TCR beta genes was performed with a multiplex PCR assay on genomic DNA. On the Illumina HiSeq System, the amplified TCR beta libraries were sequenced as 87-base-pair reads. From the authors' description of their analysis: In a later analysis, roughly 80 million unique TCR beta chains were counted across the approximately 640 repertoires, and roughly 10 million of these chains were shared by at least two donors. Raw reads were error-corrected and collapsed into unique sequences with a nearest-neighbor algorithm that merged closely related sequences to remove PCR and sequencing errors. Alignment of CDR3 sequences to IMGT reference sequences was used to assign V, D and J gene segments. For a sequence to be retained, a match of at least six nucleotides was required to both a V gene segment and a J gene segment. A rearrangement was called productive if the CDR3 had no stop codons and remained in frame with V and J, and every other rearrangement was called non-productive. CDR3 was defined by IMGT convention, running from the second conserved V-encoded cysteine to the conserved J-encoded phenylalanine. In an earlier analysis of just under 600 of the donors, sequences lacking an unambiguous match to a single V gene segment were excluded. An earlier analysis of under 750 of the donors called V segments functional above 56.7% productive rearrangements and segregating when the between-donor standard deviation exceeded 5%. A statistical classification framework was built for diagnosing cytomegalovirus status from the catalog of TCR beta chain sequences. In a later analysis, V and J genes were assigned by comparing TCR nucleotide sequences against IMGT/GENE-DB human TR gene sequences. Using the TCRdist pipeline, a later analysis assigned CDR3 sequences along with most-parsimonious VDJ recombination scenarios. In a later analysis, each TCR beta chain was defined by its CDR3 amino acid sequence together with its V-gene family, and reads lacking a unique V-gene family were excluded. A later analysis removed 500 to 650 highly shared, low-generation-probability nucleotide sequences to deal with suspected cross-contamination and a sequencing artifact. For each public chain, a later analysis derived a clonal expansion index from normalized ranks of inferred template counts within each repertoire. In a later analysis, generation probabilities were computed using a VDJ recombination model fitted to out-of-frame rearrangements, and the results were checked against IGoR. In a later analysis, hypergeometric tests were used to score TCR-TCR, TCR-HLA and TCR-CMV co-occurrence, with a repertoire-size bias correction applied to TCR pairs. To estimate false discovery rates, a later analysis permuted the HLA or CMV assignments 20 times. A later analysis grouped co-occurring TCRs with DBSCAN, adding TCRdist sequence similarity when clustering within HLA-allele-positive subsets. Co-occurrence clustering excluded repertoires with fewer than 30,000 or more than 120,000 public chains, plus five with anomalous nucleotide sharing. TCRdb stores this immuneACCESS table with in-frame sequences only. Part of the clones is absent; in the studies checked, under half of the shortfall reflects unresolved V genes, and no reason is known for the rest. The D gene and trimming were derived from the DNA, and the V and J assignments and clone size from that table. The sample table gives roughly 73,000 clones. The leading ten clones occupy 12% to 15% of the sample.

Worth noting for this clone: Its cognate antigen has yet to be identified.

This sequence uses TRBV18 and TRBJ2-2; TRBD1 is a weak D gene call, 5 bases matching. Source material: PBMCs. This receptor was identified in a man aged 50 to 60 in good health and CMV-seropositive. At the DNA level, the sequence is TGTGCCAGCTCACCAGAGCTAGGGGACACCGGGGAGCTGTTTTTT. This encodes CASSPELGDTGELFF.